Each of the 29 T cell receptor beta chains below was sequenced from the same sample in a study of blood T cell repertoires in COVID-19. Clones were sequenced by immunoSEQ multiplex PCR, and TCRdb holds only the in-frame ones, with some missing. The sample yields roughly 90,000 clones, 80% seen once. Sequenced: peripheral blood. The receptors stem from a woman between 65 and 79 years old with acute or convalescent COVID-19.

This chain joins TRBV9 and TRBJ2-3; 8 bases line up with TRBD1. The trim removed 4 bases at V and 11 bases at J, leaving 9 bases unmatched. CDR1 SGDLS and CDR2 YYNGEE come from the germline V gene. The CDR3 runs to 13 residues. DNA for the CDR3: TGTGCCAGCAGCTCGAGGGACAGGCACGGGCAGTATTTT. Its translation is CASSSRDRHGQYF.

The V gene is TRBV24-1, the J gene TRBJ2-3; tentative D call: TRBD2 (6 bases). The CDR3 sequence is 13 residues long. V was trimmed by 9 bases and J by 2 bases, leaving 11 bases between them. Germline CDR1 reads KGHDR; CDR2 reads SFDVKD. CDR3 sequence: CATAGRVTDTQYF. The CDR3 bases are TGTGCCACCGCCGGGAGAGTCACAGATACGCAGTATTTT.

The chain joins TRBV6-2 or TRBV6-3 to TRBJ1-6; TRBD1 is a possible D gene (5 bases). Trimming stripped 2 bases from V and 5 bases from J, with 10 bases between. This CDR3 has 15 amino acids. CDR1 MNHEY and CDR2 SVGEGT come from the germline V gene. The CDR3 is CASSYGGDHNSPLHF. The CDR3 DNA reads as TGTGCCAGCAGTTACGGAGGGGACCATAATTCACCCCTCCACTTT.

This clone has a single count. V and J are TRBV6-5 and TRBJ1-2; tentative D call: TRBD1 (5 bases). This CDR3 spans 14 amino acids. CDR1 is MNHEY and CDR2 is SVGAGI in the germline V gene. The V end was cut by 8 bases, the J end by 4 bases, with 17 bases between. The CDR3 is CASAIGGSFYGYTF. The CDR3 DNA sequence: TGTGCCAGCGCAATCGGGGGGTCCTTCTATGGCTACACCTTC.

This clone appeared a single time. The rearrangement links TRBV4-1 to TRBJ2-3; 8 nucleotides align to TRBD2. V lost 0 bases and J lost 2; bases outside the gene matches: 4. CDR3 length: 16 amino acids. The germline V gene has CDR1 MGHRA and CDR2 YSYEKL. The CDR3 bases are TGCGCCAGCAGCCAAGATAACGGGGGGGACACAGATACGCAGTATTTT. Amino acid sequence: CASSQDNGGDTDTQYF.

The chain carries TRBV9 and TRBJ1-2; no firm D call. Per the germline V gene, CDR1 is SGDLS and CDR2 is YYNGEE. The CDR3 is 14 residues long. Trimming stripped 3 bases from V and 1 base from J, with 10 bases between. CDR3 in DNA: TGTGCCAGCAGCGCAAGCGGAGGTAACTATGGCTACACCTTC. It yields the protein CASSASGGNYGYTF.

The chain is built from TRBV13 and TRBJ2-3, with D tentatively TRBD1 (7 bases). Between the trimmed V and J ends, which lost 5 bases and 1 base, there was a span of 16 bases. The CDR3 length is 16 residues. Germline CDR1 and CDR2: PRHDT and FYEKMQ (reference sequence). CDR3 region: CASSPGGLIGTDTQYF. The DNA of the CDR3 is TGTGCCAGCAGCCCAGGGGGGTTAATAGGCACAGATACGCAGTATTTT. The full variable domain, its missing parts supplied by reference TRBV13 and TRBJ2-3, is AAGVIQSPRHLIKEKRETATLKCYPIPRHDTVYWYQQGPGQDPQFLISFYEKMQSDKGSIPDRFSAQQFSDYHSELNMSSLELGDSALYFCASSPGGLIGTDTQYFGPGTRLTVL.

In this sample, this clone turned up a few times. The V call is TRBV19, the J call TRBJ1-1, with D possibly matching TRBD1 (5 bases). Germline V gene data show CDR1 as LNHDA and CDR2 as SQIVND (reference sequence). The V end was cut by 3 bases, the J end by 6 bases, with 20 bases between. This CDR3 comprises 16 residues. CDR3 in amino acids: CASSILSVGGTPEAFF. The CDR3 DNA reads as TGTGCCAGTAGTATCCTATCGGTAGGAGGGACCCCTGAAGCTTTCTTT.

V gene TRBV7-2 combines with J gene TRBJ1-6; D might be TRBD1 (5 bases). With 2 bases removed from V and 6 bases from J, the gap between germline ends came to 11 bases. The germline V gene encodes CDR1 SGHTA and CDR2 FQGNSA. The CDR3 runs 15 residues. The CDR3 spells CASSLRAGLNSPLHF. The CDR3 bases are TGTGCCAGCAGCTTAAGGGCAGGGCTTAATTCACCCCTCCACTTT.

This clone was observed once. This rearrangement joins TRBV6-5 to TRBJ2-3, with a possible D match to TRBD1 (5 bases). Deletions cut 4 bases from V and 0 bases from J, with 14 bases between. Germline V CDR1 and CDR2: MNHEY, SVGAGI. The CDR3 contains 16 residues. The CDR3 is CASSWNSGSSTDTQYF. The CDR3 nucleotides read TGTGCCAGCAGTTGGAATTCAGGGTCCAGCACAGATACGCAGTATTTT.

This clone showed up just once. The rearrangement joins TRBV9 to TRBJ1-4, with 9 bases identical to TRBD1. Germline loops: CDR1 SGDLS, CDR2 YYNGEE. This CDR3 region has 16 residues. With 3 bases clipped from V and 3 bases from J, the junction kept 6 bases outside the gene matches. The CDR3 region has the DNA TGTGCCAGCAGCGCAGGGGACAGGGCGCCTAATGAAAAACTGTTTTTT. Its translation is CASSAGDRAPNEKLFF.

This chain links TRBV4-1 with TRBJ1-6; D unclear. The CDR3 runs 15 residues. V was clipped by 0 bases and J by 10 bases, with 13 bases between them. The V gene's germline CDR1 is MGHRA and CDR2 YSYEKL. CDR3 nucleotide sequence: TGCGCCAGCAGCCAAGATTGGGCAGTCGGCTCACCCCTCCACTTT. It yields the protein CASSQDWAVGSPLHF.

The chain is built from TRBV5-1 and TRBJ2-1, with a weak D call TRBD2 (6 bases). Trimming removed 0 bases at V and 3 bases at J, with 13 bases between. Germline V gene data show CDR1 as SGHRS and CDR2 as YFSETQ. This CDR3 has 16 residues. In DNA, the CDR3 is TGCGCCAGCAGCTTGGGCCCCCGGGAGATCTACAATGAGCAGTTCTTC. Amino acids: CASSLGPREIYNEQFF.

This clone was observed a single time. The rearrangement links TRBV7-9 to TRBJ1-1; a possible D gene is TRBD1 (5 bases). The CDR3 extends over 14 amino acids. CDR1 and CDR2 (germline): SEHNR, FQNEAQ (reference sequence). V was cut by 7 bases and J by 5 bases, with 17 bases left in between. The CDR3 loop reads CASTQMNQGTEAFF. As DNA, the CDR3 is TGTGCCAGCACGCAGATGAACCAGGGAACTGAAGCTTTCTTT.

The chain employs TRBV6-5 and TRBJ2-2; possibly TRBD2 for D (6 bases). Per germline, CDR1 MNHEY and CDR2 SVGAGI. CDR3 size: 15 residues. Trimming removed 1 base from V and 4 bases from J, with 10 bases in between. The CDR3 coding sequence is TGTGCCAGCAGTTACTGGCCCGGGGGCACCGGGGAGCTGTTTTTT. Its translation: CASSYWPGGTGELFF.

The chain's CDR3 is CASSSVTGYGETQYF. The CDR3 region has the DNA TGTGCCAGCAGCTCGGTAACAGGGTACGGGGAGACCCAGTACTTC. This chain links TRBV5-4 with TRBJ2-5; possibly TRBD1 for D (6 bases). V was trimmed by 3 bases and J by 5 bases, leaving 17 bases between them. This CDR3 has 15 residues. Germline V gene data show CDR1 as SGHNT and CDR2 as YYREEE (reference sequence).

This chain links TRBV24-1 with TRBJ1-2; 10 bases match TRBD1. Germline CDR1 reads KGHDR; CDR2 reads SFDVKD. The CDR3 loop spans 15 amino acids. With 2 bases clipped from V and 8 bases from J, the junction kept 7 bases outside the gene matches. The CDR3 DNA reads TGTGCCACCAGTGATTCGGGACAGGGGTGGGTCGGCTACACCTTC. Translated, it gives CATSDSGQGWVGYTF.

The chain joins TRBV5-6 to TRBJ1-1; TRBD1 matches at 8 bases. The length of the CDR3 is 14 residues. V gave up 5 bases and J gave up 1 base; unmatched junction bases: 4. The germline CDR1 and CDR2 sequences are SGHDT and YYEEEE. The CDR3: CASRLTGANTEAFF. CDR3 in DNA: TGTGCCAGCAGATTGACAGGGGCGAACACTGAAGCTTTCTTT.

This chain joins TRBV2 and TRBJ2-7; D possibly corresponds to TRBD1 (6 bases). Trimming removed 5 bases from V and 2 bases from J, with 13 bases in between. The CDR3 covers 14 residues. Per the germline V gene, CDR1 is SNHLY and CDR2 is FYNNEI. CDR3: CASSSRTAAYEQYF. The CDR3 coding sequence is TGTGCCAGCAGTAGTCGGACAGCCGCCTACGAGCAGTACTTC.

The chain combines TRBV19 with TRBJ2-7, with TRBD2 identical over 10 bases. Trimming at V came to 6 bases and at J to 2 bases, leaving 13 bases not matched to a gene. The CDR3 consists of 17 residues. CDR1 and CDR2 (germline): LNHDA, SQIVND (reference sequence). The CDR3 coding sequence is TGTGCCAGTAGCCCACTTTCTAGCGGGGGAAGCACCTACGAGCAGTACTTC. This codes for CASSPLSSGGSTYEQYF.

The rearrangement joins TRBV7-8 to TRBJ2-2; 10 bases are a match to TRBD2. The CDR3 contains 16 residues. Germline-derived CDR1 and CDR2 are SGHVS and FQNEAQ. Trimming at V came to 5 bases and at J to 5 bases, leaving 8 bases not matched to a gene. The CDR3 region is CASSLGLAAGTGELFF. As DNA, the CDR3 is TGTGCCAGCAGCCTCGGACTAGCGGCGGGGACCGGGGAGCTGTTTTTT.

The chain recombines TRBV19 with TRBJ2-2; perhaps TRBD1 as D (6 bases). The CDR3 runs to 15 residues. Trimming removed 5 bases at V and 4 bases at J, with 14 bases between. Germline V gene lookup returns CDR1 LNHDA and CDR2 SQIVND (reference sequence). The CDR3 is CASSFQQGSTGELFF. The CDR3, as DNA: TGTGCCAGTAGTTTCCAACAGGGCTCCACCGGGGAGCTGTTTTTT. Supplemented by reference TRBV19 and TRBJ2-2, the full variable domain reads DGGITQSPKYLFRKEGQNVTLSCEQNLNHDAMYWYRQDPGQGLRLIYYSQIVNDFQKGDIAEGYSVSREKKESFPLTVTSAQKNPTAFYLCASSFQQGSTGELFFGEGSRLTVL.

This clone was picked up one time. The chain uses TRBV2 and TRBJ1-5, with TRBD1 identical over 8 bases. This CDR3 has 15 amino acids. J gave up 5 bases and V 6 bases, and 9 bases lay outside the gene matches. CDR1 SNHLY and CDR2 FYNNEI come from the germline V gene. The DNA for the CDR3 is TGTGCCAGCAGAAGGACAGGGCTGGGCGATCAGCCCCAGCATTTT. This gives the protein CASRRTGLGDQPQHF.

This chain uses TRBV18 with TRBJ1-1; the match to TRBD1 covers 9 bases. From germline, CDR1 is KGHSH and CDR2 LQKENI. CDR3 length equals 14 residues. V was clipped by 5 bases and J by 1 base; unmatched bases: 2. CDR3 nucleotides: TGTGCCAGCTCAGCGGGACAGGGGAACACTGAAGCTTTCTTT. Encoded protein: CASSAGQGNTEAFF.

This chain connects TRBV11-2 to TRBJ1-1; possibly TRBD1 for D (5 bases). This CDR3 region has 15 residues. V dropped 1 base and J dropped 0 bases, with 9 bases sitting between them. Per the germline V gene, CDR1 is SGHAT and CDR2 is FQNNGV. DNA for the CDR3: TGTGCCAGCAGCTTAGGCAGGGTTATGAACACTGAAGCTTTCTTT. The encoded protein is CASSLGRVMNTEAFF.

The rearrangement links TRBV7-2 to TRBJ1-6; tentative D call: TRBD1 (6 bases). V was clipped by 5 bases and J by 9 bases, with 14 bases between them. The CDR3 runs to 14 residues. Per germline, CDR1 SGHTA and CDR2 FQGNSA. Here the CDR3 DNA reads TGTGCCAGCAGCCCGCAGGGGATTGGTTCACCCCTCCACTTT. Encoded protein: CASSPQGIGSPLHF. Using reference TRBV7-2 and TRBJ1-6 for the parts outside the CDR3, the full variable domain is GAGVSQSPSNKVTEKGKDVELRCDPISGHTALYWYRQSLGQGLEFLIYFQGNSAPDKSGLPSDRFSAERTGGSVSTLTIQRTQQEDSAVYLCASSPQGIGSPLHFGNGTRLTVT.

V gene TRBV9 combines with J gene TRBJ2-4; tentative D call: TRBD2 (6 bases). In germline, CDR1 is SGDLS, CDR2 YYNGEE. The CDR3 covers 13 residues. V gave up 4 bases and J gave up 8 bases, with 13 bases separating them. CDR3 sequence reads: CASSTGPGDIQYF. CDR3 sequence (DNA): TGTGCCAGCAGCACCGGTCCGGGGGACATTCAGTACTTC. The entire variable domain, with the rest obtained from reference TRBV9 and TRBJ2-4, is as follows: DSGVTQTPKHLITATGQRVTLRCSPRSGDLSVYWYQQSLDQGLQFLIQYYNGEERAKGNILERFSAQQFPDLHSELNLSSLELGDSALYFCASSTGPGDIQYFGAGTRLSVL.

V is TRBV10-3 and J is TRBJ2-1; 12 bases map to TRBD2. The CDR3 has 17 residues. Germline assignment: CDR1 ENHRY and CDR2 SYGVKD. Trimming at V came to 0 bases and at J to 7 bases, leaving 7 bases not matched to a gene. The CDR3 protein is CAISESIRTSGINEQFF. The CDR3 DNA reads as TGTGCCATCAGTGAGTCGATAAGGACTAGCGGGATAAATGAGCAGTTCTTC.

This chain connects TRBV7-3 to TRBJ2-1; D gene ambiguous. The V and J ends lost 1 base and 0 bases respectively, with 7 bases between them. Germline lookup yields CDR1 SGHTA and CDR2 FQGTGA. This CDR3 spans 15 amino acids. This CDR3 is CASSLIAISYNEQFF. The CDR3 DNA follows: TGTGCCAGCAGCTTAATTGCGATCTCCTACAATGAGCAGTTCTTC.